The 13 T cell receptor beta chains presented below share a single source sample, sequenced in a study. TCRdb redid the calling of the RT-PCR reads with MiXCR, one entry per CDR3 protein. The sample yields about 700,000 distinct CDR3 sequences, approximately 15% seen once. The specimen sequenced was memory CD4+ T cells from blood. These receptors were obtained from a female donor in good health, serving as a healthy control.

This clonotype appeared a few times. The chain employs TRBV20-1 and TRBJ2-1; perhaps D is TRBD1 or TRBD2 (5 bases each). The germline CDR1 and CDR2 sequences are DFQATT and SNEGSKA (reference sequence). The V end was cut by 6 bases, the J end by 8 bases, with 26 bases between. The CDR3 runs to 16 residues. The DNA of the CDR3 is TGCAGTGCCCCCCAACCCGTAGGGGCGCGGGTTGATGAGCAGTTCTTC. Translating it yields CSAPQPVGARVDEQFF.

In this sample, this clonotype turned up a few times. The CDR3 here is CASSPHNEQFF. Written as DNA, the CDR3 is TGTGCCAGCAGCCCTCACAATGAGCAGTTCTTC. The chain has TRBV7-2 and TRBJ2-1; D gene ambiguous. This CDR3 region has 11 residues. V lost 5 bases and J lost 5, with 4 bases in between. Germline-derived CDR1 and CDR2 are SGHTA and FQGNSA. The entire variable domain, with the rest obtained from reference TRBV7-2 and TRBJ2-1, is as follows: GAGVSQSPSNKVTEKGKDVELRCDPISGHTALYWYRQSLGQGLEFLIYFQGNSAPDKSGLPSDRFSAERTGGSVSTLTIQRTQQEDSAVYLCASSPHNEQFFGPGTRLTVL.

V and J are TRBV6-2 or TRBV6-3 and TRBJ2-2; 11 bases fit TRBD2. V shed 5 bases, J shed 7 bases, and the junction held 9 bases outside the gene matches. This CDR3 has 16 amino acids. Germline V gene lookup returns CDR1 MNHEY and CDR2 SVGEGT. The CDR3 reads CASSRRLAGTVGELFF. CDR3 sequence (DNA): TGTGCCAGCAGTCGCCGACTAGCGGGAACCGTCGGGGAGCTGTTTTTT.

DNA for the CDR3: TGCGCCAGCAGCTTAAGTACACCGAACACCGGGGAGCTGTTTTTT. Amino acid sequence: CASSLSTPNTGELFF. This chain joins TRBV5-1 and TRBJ2-2; D call uncertain. CDR1 and CDR2 from the germline V gene are SGHRS and YFSETQ. The CDR3 sequence is 15 residues long. V was pared by 2 bases and J by 0 bases, with 8 bases between. The full variable domain, with the rest looked up from reference TRBV5-1 and TRBJ2-2, is KAGVTQTPRYLIKTRGQQVTLSCSPISGHRSVSWYQQTPGQGLQFLFEYFSETQRNKGNFPGRFSGRQFSNSRSEMNVSTLELGDSALYLCASSLSTPNTGELFFGEGSRLTVL.

This clonotype was picked up many times. This rearrangement joins TRBV6-6 to TRBJ1-5; 10 bases match TRBD1. CDR1 is MNHNY and CDR2 is SVGAGI in the germline V gene (reference sequence). The V segment lost 7 bases and the J segment 11 bases; nucleotides outside the gene matches: 8. This CDR3 is built from 13 residues. The CDR3 nucleotides are TGTGCCAGCATGATGGGACAGGGGTGGGCCCAGCATTTT. Translating gives CASMMGQGWAQHF.

The J gene is TRBJ1-6, the V gene TRBV11-2; D is unresolved. Per germline, CDR1 SGHAT and CDR2 FQNNGV. V lost 6 bases, J lost 9 bases, and 12 bases lay in between. This CDR3 comprises 13 residues. The CDR3, as DNA: TGTGCCAGCAGGGTAGGGATGAGTTCACCCCTCCACTTT. This sequence encodes CASRVGMSSPLHF.

This clonotype was seen a few times. The V and J genes are TRBV12-3 or TRBV12-4 and TRBJ2-5; TRBD1 agrees at 9 bases. V lost 6 bases, J lost 5 bases, and 16 bases stayed unmatched. The CDR3 has 17 amino acids. CDR3 bases: TGTGCCAGCAGCCCCTCCAGACAGGGGGGGTGGTATGAGACCCAGTACTTC. It specifies CASSPSRQGGWYETQYF.

Only a few counts were recorded for this clonotype. V usage is TRBV3-1 and J usage is TRBJ1-2; tentatively, D is TRBD1 (6 bases). The V and J ends lost 0 bases and 4 bases respectively, with 15 bases between them. This CDR3 contains 16 residues. Germline loops: CDR1 LGHDT, CDR2 YNNKEL (reference sequence). The CDR3 loop is CASSQDLAGVRYGYTF. CDR3 sequence (DNA): TGTGCCAGCAGCCAAGATTTGGCAGGGGTCCGCTATGGCTACACCTTC.

The rearrangement uses TRBV15 and TRBJ2-3; 9 bases match TRBD2. V was clipped by 5 bases and J by 4 bases; unmatched bases: 10. This CDR3 has 16 amino acids. The germline V gene encodes CDR1 LNHNV and CDR2 YYDKDF (reference sequence). For the CDR3, the DNA is TGTGCCACCAGCTCAAAGAGGACTAGCGTTTCAGATACGCAGTATTTT. As protein: CATSSKRTSVSDTQYF.

The V call is TRBV6-4, the J call TRBJ1-1; no clear D. This CDR3 is 13 amino acids long. Germline lookup yields CDR1 MRHNA and CDR2 SNTAGT. The V gene lost 2 bases and the J gene lost 6 bases, with 10 bases spanning the gap. DNA of the CDR3: TGTGCCAGCAGTGACAGGGAAGGCTCTGAAGCTTTCTTT. Encoded protein: CASSDREGSEAFF.

This clonotype was observed a handful of times. This sequence joins TRBV11-2 and TRBJ1-3, with 7 positions matching TRBD1. With 5 bases clipped from V and 0 bases from J, the junction kept 7 bases outside the gene matches. Germline CDR1 SGHAT, CDR2 FQNNGV. The CDR3 spans 16 residues. The CDR3 sequence: CASSRGRGGSGNTIYF. DNA for the CDR3: TGTGCCAGCAGCCGCGGCAGGGGGGGCTCTGGAAACACCATATATTTT.

This chain connects TRBV6-2 or TRBV6-3 to TRBJ1-1; 8 bases align to TRBD1. CDR1 and CDR2 from the germline V gene are MNHEY and SVGEGT. The junction had 6 bases not matched to a gene; V was cut back by 5 bases and J by 7 bases. The CDR3 is 13 residues long. CDR3: CASSNRGAFEAFF. The CDR3, as DNA: TGTGCCAGCAGTAACAGGGGGGCCTTTGAAGCTTTCTTT.

This clonotype was counted ten times or more. This sequence joins TRBV10-3 and TRBJ1-5; TRBD1 is a possible D gene (5 bases). V was trimmed by 2 bases and J by 6 bases, leaving 8 bases between them. Per the germline V gene, CDR1 is ENHRY and CDR2 is SYGVKD. This CDR3 spans 13 amino acids. CDR3 nucleotide sequence: TGTGCCATCAGTGAGGTGCAGGGTCAGCCCCAGCATTTT. It codes for CAISEVQGQPQHF.